This is a list of T cell receptor beta chains from one sample in a study of regulatory T cells in long-lasting Graves disease. TCRdb used MiXCR to reprocess the multiplex PCR reads, holding one entry per CDR3 protein. The sample includes 300,000 to 500,000 distinct CDR3 sequences, about a fifth of them seen just once. Specimen: peripheral blood mononuclear cells (PBMCs), collected when the disease was refractory, from a patient treated with antithyroid drugs. The source is a female donor with Graves disease. Both conserved end residues are part of each CDR3. The D gene is left open where the match is weak. Where a row states a size, it is once, few, many or the class of an expanded clone; other rows omit it.

d_gene	abundance	v_gene	j_gene	CDR3nt	CDR3aa
NA	NA	TRBV10-3	TRBJ1-1	TGTGCCATCAGTTCCCGGGACACTGAAGCTTTCTTT	CAISSRDTEAFF
TRBD1	few	TRBV7-2	TRBJ2-7	TGTGCCAGCAGCTTAGGAAGGACAGGACAGTACTTC	CASSLGRTGQYF
TRBD1	NA	TRBV30	TRBJ1-2	TGTGCCTGGGCCGGGACAGGGCACGGCTACACCTTC	CAWAGTGHGYTF
TRBD1	many	TRBV29-1	TRBJ2-5	TGCAGCGTTGAGGTTTTGGGACAGCGCTCGGAGACCCAGTACTTC	CSVEVLGQRSETQYF
TRBD1	many	TRBV12-3/TRBV12-4	TRBJ2-7	TGTGCCAGCAGTCACCGGACAGGGAACTCCTACGAGCAGTACTTC	CASSHRTGNSYEQYF
TRBD1	NA	TRBV3-1	TRBJ2-4	TGTGCCAGCAGCCAACCCGGACAGGCAGCTCAAAACATTCAGTACTTC	CASSQPGQAAQNIQYF
TRBD1	many	TRBV28	TRBJ1-2	TGTGCCAGCAGTTTAGACAGGGTAGTACTTGGCTACACCTTC	CASSLDRVVLGYTF
TRBD1	many	TRBV4-1	TRBJ1-4	TGCGCCAGCAGCTTATTTGCCGGGACAGGGAGCGAAAAACTGTTTTTT	CASSLFAGTGSEKLFF
NA	many	TRBV7-2	TRBJ1-2	TGTGCCAGCAGCTTAGTTTCGGAAAGCTATGGCTACACCTTC	CASSLVSESYGYTF
NA	many	TRBV5-1	TRBJ1-2	TGCGCCAGCAGTCCAACATTGCGTAACTATGGCTACACCTTC	CASSPTLRNYGYTF
TRBD2	NA	TRBV20-1	TRBJ2-1	TGCAGTGCGAGACCTATAGCGGGAGCTTACAATGAGCAGTTCTTC	CSARPIAGAYNEQFF
TRBD2	NA	TRBV11-2	TRBJ2-2	TGTGTCAGCAGCTTAGATTGGGGGGGACTAGATTCGTGGGAGCTGTTTTTT	CVSSLDWGGLDSWELFF
NA	many	TRBV19	TRBJ1-1	TGTGCCAGTAGTATACTGCTTAACACTGAAGCTTTCTTT	CASSILLNTEAFF